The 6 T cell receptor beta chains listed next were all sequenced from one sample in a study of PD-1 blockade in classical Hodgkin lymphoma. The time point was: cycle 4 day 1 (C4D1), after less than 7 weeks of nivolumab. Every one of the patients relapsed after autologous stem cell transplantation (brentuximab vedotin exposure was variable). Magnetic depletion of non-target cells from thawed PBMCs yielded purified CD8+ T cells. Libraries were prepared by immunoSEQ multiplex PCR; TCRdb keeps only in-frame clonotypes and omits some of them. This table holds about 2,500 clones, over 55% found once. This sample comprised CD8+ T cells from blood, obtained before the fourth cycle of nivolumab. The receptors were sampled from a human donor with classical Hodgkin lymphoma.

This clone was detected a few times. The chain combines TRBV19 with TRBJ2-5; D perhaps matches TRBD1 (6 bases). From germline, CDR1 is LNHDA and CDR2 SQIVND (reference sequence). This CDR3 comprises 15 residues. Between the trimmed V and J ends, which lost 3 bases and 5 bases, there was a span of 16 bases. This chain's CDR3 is CASSISGGGRETQYF. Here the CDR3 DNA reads TGTGCCAGTAGTATCAGTGGGGGCGGCAGGGAGACCCAGTACTTC.

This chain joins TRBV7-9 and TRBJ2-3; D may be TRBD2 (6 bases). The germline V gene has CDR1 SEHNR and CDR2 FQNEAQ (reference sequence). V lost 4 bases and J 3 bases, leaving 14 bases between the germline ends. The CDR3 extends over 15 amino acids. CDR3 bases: TGTGCCAGCAGCTCCCCCCGGGGGAATACAGATACGCAGTATTTT. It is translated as CASSSPRGNTDTQYF.

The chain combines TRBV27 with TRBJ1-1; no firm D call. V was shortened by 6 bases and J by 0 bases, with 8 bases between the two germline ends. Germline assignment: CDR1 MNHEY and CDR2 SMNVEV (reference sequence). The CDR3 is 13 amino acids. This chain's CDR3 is CASRATLNTEAFF. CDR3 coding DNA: TGTGCCAGCAGGGCCACCCTGAACACTGAAGCTTTCTTT.

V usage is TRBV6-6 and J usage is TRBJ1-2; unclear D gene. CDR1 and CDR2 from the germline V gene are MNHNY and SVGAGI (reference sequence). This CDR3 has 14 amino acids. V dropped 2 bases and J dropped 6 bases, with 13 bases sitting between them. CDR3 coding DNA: TGTGCCAGCAGTTACCTCGGGTCTCAGGATGGCTACACCTTC. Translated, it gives CASSYLGSQDGYTF.

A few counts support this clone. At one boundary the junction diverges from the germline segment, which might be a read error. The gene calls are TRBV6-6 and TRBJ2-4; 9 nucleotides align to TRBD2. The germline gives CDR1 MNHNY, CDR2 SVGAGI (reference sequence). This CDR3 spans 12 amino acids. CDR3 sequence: CASSYSGGGVDF. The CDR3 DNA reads TGTGCCAGCAGTTACTCGGGCGGGGGGGTTGACTTC.

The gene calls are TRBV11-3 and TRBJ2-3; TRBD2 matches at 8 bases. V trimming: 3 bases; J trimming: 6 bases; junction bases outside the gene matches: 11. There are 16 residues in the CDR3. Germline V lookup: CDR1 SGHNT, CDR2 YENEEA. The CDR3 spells CASSFRSGGSGDTQYF. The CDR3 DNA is TGTGCCAGCAGCTTCCGAAGCGGGGGCTCTGGGGATACGCAGTATTTT.